This T cell receptor (beta chain) was obtained from a study of blood T cells in healthy people across ages. The length of the CDR3 is 19 residues. J gave up 1 base and V 2 bases, and 14 bases lay outside the gene matches. CDR1 and CDR2 (germline): SGHTA, FQGNSA. PCR was performed a second time for about 6 to 12 cycles using a sample-barcoded 5' primer and a J-beta primer mix. Researchers report that each sample yielded at least 3 million CDR3-containing paired-end reads. MiXCR, applied by TCRdb to the 5' RACE reads, yields one record per CDR3 protein. This table has hundreds of thousands of distinct CDR3 sequences, under 35% appearing once.

This chain connects TRBV7-2 to TRBJ2-7, with 10 bases that match TRBD1. The sequenced sample consisted of blood. The clonotype was recovered from a woman older than 75 in good health. CDR3 residues: CASSLRPLGGTGESYEQYF. CDR3 coding DNA: TGTGCCAGCAGCTTACGCCCACTTGGAGGGACAGGGGAATCCTACGAGCAGTACTTC.